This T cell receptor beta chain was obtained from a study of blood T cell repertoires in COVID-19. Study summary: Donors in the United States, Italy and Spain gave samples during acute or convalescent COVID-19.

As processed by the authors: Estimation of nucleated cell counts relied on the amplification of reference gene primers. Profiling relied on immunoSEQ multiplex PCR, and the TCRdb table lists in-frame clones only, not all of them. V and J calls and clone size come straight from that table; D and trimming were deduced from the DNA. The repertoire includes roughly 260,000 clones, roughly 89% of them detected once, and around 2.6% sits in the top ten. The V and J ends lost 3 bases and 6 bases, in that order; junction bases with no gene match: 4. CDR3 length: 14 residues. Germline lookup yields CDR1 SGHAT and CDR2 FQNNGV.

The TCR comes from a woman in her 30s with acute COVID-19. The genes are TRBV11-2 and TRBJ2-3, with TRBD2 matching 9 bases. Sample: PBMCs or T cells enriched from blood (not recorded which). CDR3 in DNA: TGTGCCAGCAGCTTGGTAGCGGGGGACGATACGCAGTATTTT. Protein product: CASSLVAGDDTQYF.